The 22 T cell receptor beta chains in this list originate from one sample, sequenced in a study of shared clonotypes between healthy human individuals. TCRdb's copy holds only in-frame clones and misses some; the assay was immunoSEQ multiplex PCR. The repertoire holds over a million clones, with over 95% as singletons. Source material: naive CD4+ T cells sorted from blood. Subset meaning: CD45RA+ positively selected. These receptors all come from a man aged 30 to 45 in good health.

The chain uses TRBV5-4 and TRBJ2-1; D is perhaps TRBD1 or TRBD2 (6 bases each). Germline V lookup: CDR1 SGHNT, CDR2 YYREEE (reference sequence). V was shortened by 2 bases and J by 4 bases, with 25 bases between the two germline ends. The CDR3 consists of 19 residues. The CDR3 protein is CASSFGGRVELRAYNEQFF. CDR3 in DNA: TGTGCCAGCAGCTTTGGGGGGCGGGTGGAGTTAAGGGCGTACAATGAGCAGTTCTTC.

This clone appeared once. For the CDR3, the DNA is TGTGCCAGCAGCGCCGGGACAGGGTATGGCTACACCTTC. It specifies CASSAGTGYGYTF. This sequence joins TRBV9 and TRBJ1-2; 9 bases agree with TRBD1. Unmatched junction bases numbered 2, after V lost 3 bases and J lost 5 bases. The CDR3 has 13 amino acids. Germline V lookup: CDR1 SGDLS, CDR2 YYNGEE.

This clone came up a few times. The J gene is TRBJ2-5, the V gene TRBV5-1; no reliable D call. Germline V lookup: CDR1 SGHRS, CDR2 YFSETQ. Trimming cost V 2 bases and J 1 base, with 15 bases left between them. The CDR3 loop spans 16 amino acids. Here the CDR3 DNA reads TGCGCCAGCAGCTTAGGTTTTGGCAGGATCCAAGAGACCCAGTACTTC. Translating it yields CASSLGFGRIQETQYF.

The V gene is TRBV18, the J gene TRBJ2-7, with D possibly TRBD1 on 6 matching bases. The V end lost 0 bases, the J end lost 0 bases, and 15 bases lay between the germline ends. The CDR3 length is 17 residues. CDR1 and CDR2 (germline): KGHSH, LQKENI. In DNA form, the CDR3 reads TGTGCCAGCTCACCACCAAGGACAGTTCCCCTCTCCTACGAGCAGTACTTC. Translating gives CASSPPRTVPLSYEQYF.

The CDR3 DNA reads TGCAGCGTTGAGGGAACGAGGGGGGCAGGGGCCTTGAACACTGAAGCTTTCTTT. Its protein product is CSVEGTRGAGALNTEAFF. The chain is built from TRBV29-1 and TRBJ1-1, with D maybe TRBD1 (6 bases). Trimming removed 3 bases at V and 0 bases at J, with 23 bases between. Germline V CDR1 and CDR2: SQVTM, ANQGSEA. This CDR3 spans 18 amino acids.

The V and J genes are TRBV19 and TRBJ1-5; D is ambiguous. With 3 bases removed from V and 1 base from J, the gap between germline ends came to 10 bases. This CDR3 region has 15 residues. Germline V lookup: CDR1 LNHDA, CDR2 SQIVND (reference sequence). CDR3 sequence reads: CASSMGYRSNQPQHF. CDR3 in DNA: TGTGCCAGTAGTATGGGGTATCGAAGCAATCAGCCCCAGCATTTT. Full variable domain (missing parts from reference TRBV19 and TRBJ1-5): DGGITQSPKYLFRKEGQNVTLSCEQNLNHDAMYWYRQDPGQGLRLIYYSQIVNDFQKGDIAEGYSVSREKKESFPLTVTSAQKNPTAFYLCASSMGYRSNQPQHFGDGTRLSIL.

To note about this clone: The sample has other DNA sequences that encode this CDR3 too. The DNA of the CDR3 is TGCAGTGCTAGTGATACGCAGTATTTT. Amino acids: CSASDTQYF. V gene TRBV20-1 combines with J gene TRBJ2-3, with D uncertain. V gave up 3 bases and J gave up 6 bases, with 1 base separating them. The germline CDR1 and CDR2 sequences are DFQATT and SNEGSKA (reference sequence). This CDR3 is 9 amino acids long.

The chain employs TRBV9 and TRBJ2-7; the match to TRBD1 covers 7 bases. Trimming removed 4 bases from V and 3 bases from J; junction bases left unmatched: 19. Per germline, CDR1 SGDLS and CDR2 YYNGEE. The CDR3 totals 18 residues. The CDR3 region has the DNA TGTGCCAGCAGCCAAGGGCTCCCGGGACAGAACATGATCTACGAGCAGTACTTC. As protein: CASSQGLPGQNMIYEQYF.

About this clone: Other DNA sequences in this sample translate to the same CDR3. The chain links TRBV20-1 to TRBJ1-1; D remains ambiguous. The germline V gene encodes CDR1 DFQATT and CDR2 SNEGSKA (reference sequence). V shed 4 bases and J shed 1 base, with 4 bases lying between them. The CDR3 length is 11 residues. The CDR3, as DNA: TGCAGTGCTAATCGGAACACTGAAGCTTTCTTT. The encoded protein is CSANRNTEAFF.

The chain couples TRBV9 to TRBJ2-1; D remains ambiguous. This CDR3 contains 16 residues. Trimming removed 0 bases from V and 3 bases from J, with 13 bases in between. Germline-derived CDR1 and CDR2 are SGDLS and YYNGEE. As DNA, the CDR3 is TGTGCCAGCAGCGTAGAAGACTCCACATTCTACAATGAGCAGTTCTTC. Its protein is CASSVEDSTFYNEQFF.

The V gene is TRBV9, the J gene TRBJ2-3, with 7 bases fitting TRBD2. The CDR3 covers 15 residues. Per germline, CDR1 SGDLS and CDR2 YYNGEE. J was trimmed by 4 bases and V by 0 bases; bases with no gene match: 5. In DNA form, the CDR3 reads TGTGCCAGCAGCGTAGCGGGAGGTACCCCAGATACGCAGTATTTT. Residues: CASSVAGGTPDTQYF. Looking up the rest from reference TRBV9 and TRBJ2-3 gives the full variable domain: DSGVTQTPKHLITATGQRVTLRCSPRSGDLSVYWYQQSLDQGLQFLIQYYNGEERAKGNILERFSAQQFPDLHSELNLSSLELGDSALYFCASSVAGGTPDTQYFGPGTRLTVL.

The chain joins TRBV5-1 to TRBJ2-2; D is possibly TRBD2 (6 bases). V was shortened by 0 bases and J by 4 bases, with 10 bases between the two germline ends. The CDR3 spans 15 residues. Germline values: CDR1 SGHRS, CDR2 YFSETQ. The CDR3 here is CASSLGIGGTGELFF. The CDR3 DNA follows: TGCGCCAGCAGCTTGGGAATCGGGGGCACCGGGGAGCTGTTTTTT.

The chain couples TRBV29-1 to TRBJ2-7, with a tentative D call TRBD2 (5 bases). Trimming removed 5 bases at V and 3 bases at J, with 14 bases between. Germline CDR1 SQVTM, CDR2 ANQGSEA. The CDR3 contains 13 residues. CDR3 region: CSVRRTTNYEQYF. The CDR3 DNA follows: TGCAGCGTTAGGAGGACGACCAACTACGAGCAGTACTTC.

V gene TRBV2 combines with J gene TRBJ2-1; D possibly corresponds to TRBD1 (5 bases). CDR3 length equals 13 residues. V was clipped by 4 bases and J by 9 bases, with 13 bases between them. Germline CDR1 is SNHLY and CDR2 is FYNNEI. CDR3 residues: CASSGGIRGEQFF. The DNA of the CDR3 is TGTGCCAGCAGTGGCGGTATAAGGGGTGAGCAGTTCTTC.

CDR3 sequence (DNA): TGTGCCACCAGCAGAGTGCGTTACGAGCAGTACTTC. Translation gives CATSRVRYEQYF. The chain couples TRBV15 to TRBJ2-7; D gene ambiguous. The CDR3 covers 12 residues. CDR1 is LNHNV and CDR2 is YYDKDF in the germline V gene (reference sequence). V lost 1 base and J lost 4, with 5 bases in between.

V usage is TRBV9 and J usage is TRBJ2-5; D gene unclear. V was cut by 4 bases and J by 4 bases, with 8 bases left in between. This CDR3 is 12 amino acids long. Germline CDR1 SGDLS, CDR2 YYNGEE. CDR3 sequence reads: CASSLRGETQYF. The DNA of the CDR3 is TGTGCCAGCAGCCTTAGAGGAGAGACCCAGTACTTC.

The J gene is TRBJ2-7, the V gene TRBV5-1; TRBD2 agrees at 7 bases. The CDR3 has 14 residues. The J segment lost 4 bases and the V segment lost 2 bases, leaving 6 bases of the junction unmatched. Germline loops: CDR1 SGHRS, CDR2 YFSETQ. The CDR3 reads CASSFTSAIYEQYF. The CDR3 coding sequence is TGCGCCAGCAGCTTCACTAGCGCCATATACGAGCAGTACTTC.

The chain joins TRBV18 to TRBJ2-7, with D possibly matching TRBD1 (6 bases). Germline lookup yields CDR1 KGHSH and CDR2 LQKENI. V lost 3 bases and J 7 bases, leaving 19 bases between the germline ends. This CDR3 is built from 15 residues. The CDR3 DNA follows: TGTGCCAGCTCACCCACGGACAGATCTAGGAGTGAGCAGTACTTC. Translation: CASSPTDRSRSEQYF.

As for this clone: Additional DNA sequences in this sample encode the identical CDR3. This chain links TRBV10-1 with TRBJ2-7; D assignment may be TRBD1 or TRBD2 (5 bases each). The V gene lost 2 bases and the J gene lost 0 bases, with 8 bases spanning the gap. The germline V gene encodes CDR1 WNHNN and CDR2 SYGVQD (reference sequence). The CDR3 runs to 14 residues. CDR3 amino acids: CASSEGGSSYEQYF. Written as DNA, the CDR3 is TGCGCCAGCAGTGAGGGGGGAAGCTCCTACGAGCAGTACTTC.

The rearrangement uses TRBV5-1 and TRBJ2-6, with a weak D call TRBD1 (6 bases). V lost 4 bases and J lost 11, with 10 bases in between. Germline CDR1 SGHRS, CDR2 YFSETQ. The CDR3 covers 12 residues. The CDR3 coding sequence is TGCGCCAGCAGCCTCGAGGGGGACGTCCTGACTTTC. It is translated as CASSLEGDVLTF.

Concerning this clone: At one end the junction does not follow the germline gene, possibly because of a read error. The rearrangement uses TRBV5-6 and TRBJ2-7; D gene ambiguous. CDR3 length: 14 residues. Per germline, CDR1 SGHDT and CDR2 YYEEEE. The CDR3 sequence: CVSSPLDLHYEQYF. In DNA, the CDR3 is TGTGTCAGCAGCCCCCTAGATCTTCACTACGAGCAGTACTTC.

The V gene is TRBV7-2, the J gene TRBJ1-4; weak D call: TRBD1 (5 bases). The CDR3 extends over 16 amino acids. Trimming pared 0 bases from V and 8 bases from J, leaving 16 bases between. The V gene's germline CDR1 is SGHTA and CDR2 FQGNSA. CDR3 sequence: CASSLALGHAEEKLFF. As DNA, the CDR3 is TGTGCCAGCAGCTTAGCACTTGGACATGCTGAGGAAAAACTGTTTTTT. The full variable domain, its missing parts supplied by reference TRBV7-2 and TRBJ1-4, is GAGVSQSPSNKVTEKGKDVELRCDPISGHTALYWYRQSLGQGLEFLIYFQGNSAPDKSGLPSDRFSAERTGGSVSTLTIQRTQQEDSAVYLCASSLALGHAEEKLFFGSGTQLSVL.